This entry concerns a single TCR beta chain. In the original processing: Counts of nucleated cells, estimated from reference gene primer amplification, were obtained. Sequencing used immunoSEQ multiplex PCR; TCRdb keeps in-frame clones, though not all of them. From that table come the V and J calls and clone size; the DNA was used to work out D and trimming. Of 250,000 to 300,000 clones detected, about nine tenths appear once; the ten largest clones hold less than 20%. This record comes from a study of blood T cell repertoires in COVID-19. Germline CDR1 MNHEY, CDR2 SVGAGI. V was cut by 6 bases and J by 5 bases, with 17 bases left in between. The CDR3 consists of 15 residues.

The chain links TRBV6-5 to TRBJ1-5; a weak D match, TRBD1 (5 bases). The sequenced sample was PBMCs or T cells enriched from blood (not recorded which). The TCR sequence derives from a man between 18 and 29 years old who had recovered from COVID-19. This CDR3 reads CASSVGVYGDQPQHF. The CDR3 DNA is TGTGCCAGCAGCGTAGGGGTTTATGGTGATCAGCCCCAGCATTTT.